The text below deals with one T cell receptor beta chain. This clonotype showed up just once. Its antigen is still unknown. No qualities accompany the bases; no much larger clone lies one base away. One read alone is weak evidence. The data were taken from a study of CD8 T cells in Susac syndrome (dated by TCRdb to the late 2010s). Regarding the complete study: Repertoire sequencing was used to test whether CD8+ T cell activation and differentiation in Susac syndrome was antigen driven.

Reading the germline V gene gives CDR1 LGHNA and CDR2 YNFKEQ. Inclusive of the bounding cysteine and phenylalanine, the CDR3 is 16 residues long. Only CDR3 DNA is held: 48 bases, read in frame from base 1. Relative to germline, V is 6 bases shorter and J is 0 bases shorter, with 15 bases between their ends. RNA was extracted using the RNeasy kit, and 0.5 to 1 microgram was reverse transcribed with random hexamers. TCR beta CDR3 regions were amplified with the immunoSEQ multiplex PCR assay covering 54 Vbeta and 13 Jbeta segments. PCR amplification bias was corrected by using a synthetic template baseline for primer optimization and computational correction. Turning to the authors' computational methods: Reads were annotated to V, D and J genes per IMGT and analyzed with immunoSEQ Analyzer, keeping only productive sequences. Clonality was computed as one minus Shannon entropy normalized by log2 of the number of productive unique sequences. For each patient and control, public and private clones were evaluated within the 100 most prevalent clones. A clone was defined as Susac-specific if it was absent from the healthy and MS cohorts, from over 1,000 published viral clones and from other ImmuneACCESS disease sequences. Using fastp at Q25 and MiXCR, TCRdb reprocessed the public reads and kept productive beta chains. Each entry merges the rows of one CDR3 protein and shows their most common DNA and genes. The V and J calls, along with clone size, are taken from TCRdb and not from the paper's own processing. This sample gives about 130,000 distinct CDR3 sequences in total; roughly 96% of them show up just once. Around 0.12% of the sample is held by the ten biggest clonotypes.

What the authors observed across the whole study: The study acknowledged that relatively few individuals were included in the TCR sequencing and HLA analysis.

Peripheral blood CD8+ and CD4+ T cells from healthy donors, Susac syndrome patients and multiple sclerosis patients were profiled using high-throughput TCR beta sequencing. Healthy donors were age- and sex-matched controls. CD8+ TEMRA cells were enriched by FACS, while bulk CD8+ and CD4+ T cells were purified by magnetic negative isolation. Blood was drawn into EDTA tubes, processed within 24 hours, and PBMCs were isolated by density gradient centrifugation. PBMCs intended for TCR sequencing were cryopreserved in liquid nitrogen and were subsequently thawed in a 37 degrees C water bath. The sorted or isolated CD4+, CD8+ and CD8+ TEMRA cells had a purity of 90% or higher.

Recombination connected TRBV4-2 to TRBJ1-3; the D gene lacks a confident call. The sequence was collected from a human donor in good health. Source material: CD4+ T cells from PBMCs. The CDR3 reads as follows: CASRPSISSSGNTIYF. The nucleotide sequence reads as follows: TGTGCCAGCAGACCAAGTATCAGTAGCTCTGGAAACACCATATATTTT.